Listed here are 31 T cell receptor beta chains from one sample, sequenced in a study of shared clonotypes between healthy human individuals. Some clones are missing from TCRdb's copy, which holds only in-frame ones; the method was immunoSEQ multiplex PCR. Of millions of clones listed, approximately 95% were seen once; the top ten hold 0.39%. Sequenced: naive CD4+ T cells from PBMCs. This sample's subset: CD45RA+ positively selected. The receptors derive from a man aged 18 to 29 in good health. Some clones in this sample may be carry-over from other donors' samples.

The chain links TRBV19 to TRBJ2-4; perhaps TRBD1 as D (6 bases). The CDR3 spans 14 residues. V lost 6 bases and J 3 bases, leaving 12 bases between the germline ends. Germline values: CDR1 LNHDA, CDR2 SQIVND (reference sequence). Written as DNA, the CDR3 is TGTGCCAGTAGCCCAGACAGGTTCAAAAACATTCAGTACTTC. This gives the protein CASSPDRFKNIQYF. The entire variable domain, with the rest obtained from reference TRBV19 and TRBJ2-4, is as follows: DGGITQSPKYLFRKEGQNVTLSCEQNLNHDAMYWYRQDPGQGLRLIYYSQIVNDFQKGDIAEGYSVSREKKESFPLTVTSAQKNPTAFYLCASSPDRFKNIQYFGAGTRLSVL.

The rearrangement links TRBV7-2 to TRBJ1-2; perhaps TRBD1 as D (5 bases). With 2 bases removed from V and 8 bases from J, the gap between germline ends came to 15 bases. The CDR3 totals 14 residues. Germline V gives CDR1 SGHTA, CDR2 FQGNSA. The CDR3 DNA reads TGTGCCAGCAGCTTATTGGGGGTATTGGGCGGCTACACCTTC. This gives the protein CASSLLGVLGGYTF.

This rearrangement joins TRBV5-1 to TRBJ2-3, with TRBD1 matching over 8 bases. The CDR3 is 15 residues long. Germline assignment: CDR1 SGHRS and CDR2 YFSETQ. The J segment lost 2 bases and the V segment lost 6 bases, leaving 8 bases of the junction unmatched. The CDR3 region is CASTTDRASTDTQYF. The CDR3 DNA reads as TGCGCCAGCACCACGGACAGGGCATCCACAGATACGCAGTATTTT.

The chain has TRBV30 and TRBJ2-2; maybe TRBD2 (5 bases). Trimming pared 8 bases from V and 3 bases from J, leaving 16 bases between. The CDR3 consists of 14 residues. Germline V gene data show CDR1 as GTSNPN and CDR2 as SVGIG (reference sequence). The CDR3 coding sequence is TGTGCCGGAGCGCAGCGGCGGGACACCGGGGAGCTGTTTTTT. Translation: CAGAQRRDTGELFF.

The chain couples TRBV11-2 to TRBJ2-7, with 7 bases lining up with TRBD2. The CDR3 has 14 amino acids. The V and J ends lost 6 bases and 0 bases, in that order; junction bases with no gene match: 5. Germline CDR1 is SGHAT and CDR2 is FQNNGV. CDR3 sequence reads: CASRAGGSSYEQYF. The CDR3 nucleotides read TGTGCCAGCAGGGCAGGCGGGAGCTCCTACGAGCAGTACTTC.

This CDR3 is CASSTWTGFHEQYF. CDR3 DNA: TGTGCCAGCAGTACTTGGACAGGGTTCCACGAGCAGTACTTC. The chain combines TRBV27 with TRBJ2-7; 8 bases align to TRBD1. Germline CDR1 and CDR2: MNHEY and SMNVEV (reference sequence). With 5 bases clipped from V and 5 bases from J, the junction kept 8 bases outside the gene matches. The CDR3 has 14 amino acids.

This clone appeared a single time. The chain employs TRBV27 and TRBJ2-2; TRBD1 is a possible D gene (6 bases). The CDR3 runs 16 residues. Germline loops: CDR1 MNHEY, CDR2 SMNVEV (reference sequence). V lost 6 bases, J lost 7 bases, and 21 bases lay in between. The CDR3 DNA sequence: TGTGCCAGCAGGGTTAGGACAGACCCTCTGGGCGGGGAGCTGTTTTTT. It translates to CASRVRTDPLGGELFF.

This clone has just one count. Other nucleotide sequences from this sample produce the same CDR3. This chain connects TRBV28 to TRBJ2-3, with D unresolved. The CDR3 spans 11 residues. V was cut by 8 bases and J by 3 bases, with 6 bases left in between. Germline V CDR1 and CDR2: MDHEN, SYDVKM. The CDR3 DNA is TGTGCCAGCGCGGCGACAGATACGCAGTATTTT. Amino acids: CASAATDTQYF.

CDR3 nucleotide sequence: TGTGCCAGCAGTTACTCTTTCCAGGGCCACTACGAGCAGTACTTC. Translation gives CASSYSFQGHYEQYF. This sequence joins TRBV6-5 and TRBJ2-7, with D perhaps matching TRBD1 (5 bases). The CDR3 totals 15 residues. Germline V lookup: CDR1 MNHEY, CDR2 SVGAGI. V was trimmed by 0 bases and J by 3 bases, leaving 12 bases between them.

The chain joins TRBV19 to TRBJ2-7, with 7 bases identical to TRBD2. The CDR3 contains 13 residues. Per germline, CDR1 LNHDA and CDR2 SQIVND (reference sequence). Germline trimming cut 6 bases from V and 5 bases from J; bases unmatched to any gene: 7. DNA for the CDR3: TGTGCCAGTAGCTCGGCGGGAGCCGACGAGCAGTACTTC. It encodes CASSSAGADEQYF.

The V and J genes are TRBV27 and TRBJ1-5; 7 nucleotides line up with TRBD1. With 6 bases clipped from V and 7 bases from J, the junction kept 6 bases outside the gene matches. This CDR3 contains 13 residues. The germline V gene has CDR1 MNHEY and CDR2 SMNVEV (reference sequence). CDR3 sequence: CASSYDREQPQHF. In DNA form, the CDR3 reads TGTGCCAGCAGCTACGACAGGGAACAGCCCCAGCATTTT.

This clone was found once. V gene TRBV11-3 combines with J gene TRBJ2-1; D is unclear. This CDR3 is built from 12 residues. V was pared by 0 bases and J by 10 bases, with 7 bases between. The germline V gene has CDR1 SGHNT and CDR2 YENEEA. CDR3 nucleotides: TGTGCCAGCAGCTTAGATCCTGCGGAGCAGTTCTTC. It encodes CASSLDPAEQFF.

The chain joins TRBV28 to TRBJ1-1, with D unclear. Germline V gene lookup returns CDR1 MDHEN and CDR2 SYDVKM. The CDR3 consists of 14 residues. V shed 5 bases and J shed 1 base, with 11 bases lying between them. The CDR3 sequence is CASSPTAPNTEAFF. The CDR3 nucleotides are TGTGCCAGCAGTCCAACCGCTCCGAACACTGAAGCTTTCTTT.

V gene TRBV5-1 combines with J gene TRBJ2-7, with 9 bases matching TRBD2. The CDR3 is made up of 15 amino acids. Trimming removed 5 bases from V and 3 bases from J; junction bases left unmatched: 9. The germline CDR1 and CDR2 sequences are SGHRS and YFSETQ. CDR3 residues: CASSFSGSGRYEQYF. CDR3 bases: TGCGCCAGCAGTTTTAGCGGGAGTGGGCGCTACGAGCAGTACTTC. Filled out from reference TRBV5-1 and TRBJ2-7, the complete variable domain reads KAGVTQTPRYLIKTRGQQVTLSCSPISGHRSVSWYQQTPGQGLQFLFEYFSETQRNKGNFPGRFSGRQFSNSRSEMNVSTLELGDSALYLCASSFSGSGRYEQYFGPGTRLTVT.

The chain uses TRBV5-1 and TRBJ2-7, with 7 positions matching TRBD1. The CDR3 covers 12 residues. Germline lookup yields CDR1 SGHRS and CDR2 YFSETQ. Losses at the gene ends were 3 bases for V and 6 bases for J; bases not matched to a gene: 3. The CDR3 spells CASSWDSREQYF. The DNA of the CDR3 is TGCGCCAGCAGCTGGGACAGTCGCGAGCAGTACTTC.

This clone was detected only once. The chain couples TRBV6-6 to TRBJ2-5, with 7 bases fitting TRBD2. J lost 7 bases, V lost 6 bases, and 14 bases had no gene match. Germline V gene lookup returns CDR1 MNHNY and CDR2 SVGAGI (reference sequence). CDR3 size: 15 residues. CDR3 DNA: TGTGCCAGCAGCCAACCAGGCCCCAGCGGGACGACCCAGTACTTC. This sequence encodes CASSQPGPSGTTQYF.

This clone showed up just a few times. This chain connects TRBV30 to TRBJ1-4; 9 nucleotides align to TRBD1. CDR1 is GTSNPN, CDR2 SVGIG, per germline (reference sequence). Trimming at V came to 8 bases and at J to 7 bases, leaving 5 bases not matched to a gene. The CDR3 totals 12 residues. The CDR3 loop reads CAGTGTGEKLFF. CDR3 DNA sequence: TGTGCCGGGACAGGGACGGGTGAAAAACTGTTTTTT.

The chain employs TRBV5-8 and TRBJ2-2, with 7 bases fitting TRBD1. CDR1 SGHTS and CDR2 YDEGEE come from the germline V gene. This CDR3 is built from 14 residues. The V segment lost 0 bases and the J segment 6 bases; nucleotides outside the gene matches: 2. Here the CDR3 reads CASSLVGGPGELFF. CDR3 bases: TGTGCCAGCAGCTTGGTAGGGGGCCCCGGGGAGCTGTTTTTT.

As to this clone: Other DNA sequences of this sample code for an identical CDR3. This rearrangement joins TRBV18 to TRBJ1-5; a weak D match, TRBD1 (5 bases). Per the germline V gene, CDR1 is KGHSH and CDR2 is LQKENI. V was cut by 6 bases and J by 5 bases, with 11 bases left in between. This CDR3 region has 13 residues. The CDR3 DNA sequence: TGTGCCAGCTCGCCGGGGGTGGATCAGCCCCAGCATTTT. This sequence encodes CASSPGVDQPQHF.

This clone is a singleton in its sample. The rearrangement uses TRBV5-4 and TRBJ2-2, with 9 bases matching TRBD2. The CDR3 is 16 residues long. Germline V gene lookup returns CDR1 SGHNT and CDR2 YYREEE (reference sequence). Trimming took 4 bases from V and 0 from J; bases not matched to a gene: 4. CDR3 sequence: CASSPLAGSNTGELFF. CDR3 bases: TGTGCCAGCAGCCCACTAGCGGGTTCGAACACCGGGGAGCTGTTTTTT.

CDR3 sequence: CASSQEGQGDYNEQFF. The CDR3 DNA reads as TGTGCCAGCAGCCAAGAAGGACAGGGGGATTACAATGAGCAGTTCTTC. V gene TRBV4-2 combines with J gene TRBJ2-1, with TRBD1 identical over 10 bases. Germline values: CDR1 LGHNA, CDR2 YNFKEQ. V shed 0 bases, J shed 4 bases, and the junction held 3 bases outside the gene matches. CDR3 length equals 16 residues.

This clone was detected a few times. The chain is built from TRBV5-1 and TRBJ2-1; either TRBD1 or TRBD2 may fit D (5 bases each). The V and J ends lost 2 bases and 13 bases respectively, with 19 bases between them. The CDR3 covers 14 residues. Germline V gene data show CDR1 as SGHRS and CDR2 as YFSETQ. Here the CDR3 DNA reads TGCGCCAGCAGCTTTTCTAGCCGATCAGGGCGTCAGTTCTTC. Protein: CASSFSSRSGRQFF.

The chain couples TRBV15 to TRBJ1-5; 9 bases fit TRBD1. V gave up 1 base and J gave up 4 bases; unmatched junction bases: 5. This CDR3 has 16 residues. Germline lookup yields CDR1 LNHNV and CDR2 YYDKDF (reference sequence). The CDR3 region is CATSRGRDRANQPQHF. CDR3 in DNA: TGTGCCACCAGCAGAGGAAGGGACAGGGCGAATCAGCCCCAGCATTTT.

Here the CDR3 reads CASTNTGEQYF. Written as DNA, the CDR3 is TGTGCCAGCACAAATACCGGCGAGCAGTACTTC. V and J are TRBV28 and TRBJ2-7, with D unresolved. Germline CDR1 MDHEN, CDR2 SYDVKM. V dropped 7 bases and J dropped 6 bases, with 10 bases sitting between them. The CDR3 contains 11 residues.

As concerns this clone: This sample includes further DNA sequences coding for the same CDR3. The gene calls are TRBV27 and TRBJ2-7, with 9 bases lining up with TRBD2. V lost 1 base, J lost 4 bases, and 5 bases stayed unmatched. CDR1 is MNHEY, CDR2 SMNVEV, per germline (reference sequence). The CDR3 has 15 amino acids. CDR3 coding DNA: TGTGCCAGCAGTTTATTGGCGGGAGGGCCGTACGAGCAGTACTTC. It codes for CASSLLAGGPYEQYF.

For this clone: Other DNA sequences in this specimen translate into the identical CDR3. V and J are TRBV18 and TRBJ1-1; D is unresolved. The CDR3 is 14 residues long. V lost 1 base to trimming and J lost 1 base, with 7 bases between them. CDR1 and CDR2 (germline): KGHSH, LQKENI. Written as DNA, the CDR3 is TGTGCCAGCTCACCACAGGGAGGGAACACTGAAGCTTTCTTT. It encodes CASSPQGGNTEAFF. The full variable domain, rest sourced from reference TRBV18 and TRBJ1-1, is NAGVMQNPRHLVRRRGQEARLRCSPMKGHSHVYWYRQLPEEGLKFMVYLQKENIIDESGMPKERFSAEFPKEGPSILRIQQVVRGDSAAYFCASSPQGGNTEAFFGQGTRLTVV.

CDR3 sequence: CASSLFLASGSYNEQFF. The CDR3 region has the DNA TGTGCCAGCAGCTTGTTTCTAGCTAGCGGGAGCTACAATGAGCAGTTCTTC. The chain is built from TRBV5-4 and TRBJ2-1; 10 bases map to TRBD2. Germline CDR1 and CDR2: SGHNT and YYREEE (reference sequence). Trimming cost V 1 base and J 3 bases; bases outside gene matches: 7. CDR3 size: 17 residues.

The chain uses TRBV25-1 and TRBJ2-2; possibly TRBD2 for D (6 bases). Germline-derived CDR1 and CDR2 are MGHDK and SYGVNS. V was pared by 3 bases and J by 1 base, with 12 bases between. The CDR3 has 16 residues. CDR3 coding DNA: TGTGCCAGCAGTGATCTGGCGGGGCTGAACACCGGGGAGCTGTTTTTT. Translated: CASSDLAGLNTGELFF. The full variable domain, its missing parts supplied by reference TRBV25-1 and TRBJ2-2, is EADIYQTPRYLVIGTGKKITLECSQTMGHDKMYWYQQDPGMELHLIHYSYGVNSTEKGDLSSESTVSRIRTEHFPLTLESARPSHTSQYLCASSDLAGLNTGELFFGEGSRLTVL.

This chain joins TRBV7-9 and TRBJ2-3; 10 bases are a match to TRBD1. The CDR3 runs to 17 residues. Germline CDR1 SEHNR, CDR2 FQNEAQ (reference sequence). V lost 4 bases, J lost 1 base, and 8 bases stayed unmatched. The DNA for the CDR3 is TGTGCCAGCAGCTCCATCAGGGGACAGGGGCGCACAGATACGCAGTATTTT. Translated, it gives CASSSIRGQGRTDTQYF.

The chain carries TRBV5-1 and TRBJ1-1, with D unclear. V was trimmed by 8 bases and J by 0 bases, leaving 11 bases between them. The CDR3 loop spans 13 amino acids. Germline lookup yields CDR1 SGHRS and CDR2 YFSETQ. In nucleotides, the CDR3 is TGCGCCAGTGCTCTGCGGGTGAACACTGAAGCTTTCTTT. Amino acids: CASALRVNTEAFF.

This chain joins TRBV15 and TRBJ2-3, with D uncertain. The CDR3 loop spans 16 amino acids. Between the trimmed V and J ends, which lost 1 base and 4 bases, there was a span of 15 bases. Germline CDR1 is LNHNV and CDR2 is YYDKDF (reference sequence). CDR3 residues: CATSRAGPGSSDTQYF. As DNA, the CDR3 is TGTGCCACCAGCAGAGCCGGGCCCGGTTCTTCAGATACGCAGTATTTT. The whole variable domain, filled in from reference TRBV15 and TRBJ2-3, reads DAMVIQNPRYQVTQFGKPVTLSCSQTLNHNVMYWYQQKSSQAPKLLFHYYDKDFNNEADTPDNFQSRRPNTSFCFLDIRSPGLGDTAMYLCATSRAGPGSSDTQYFGPGTRLTVL.